This TCR beta chain is from a study of identical twins. Findings and caveats of the study: Models underestimated out-of-frame TCR alpha sharing in monozygotic twins. Fewer insertions were carried by abundant cord blood beta clonotypes, but none was seen in memory repertoires.

Per germline, CDR1 ENHRY and CDR2 SYGVKD. This CDR3 contains 15 residues. Trimming shortened V by 2 bases and J by 3 bases, and 10 bases separated the two germline ends. Points on this clonotype: Its antigen is still unknown.

Via MiXCR, TCRdb re-called the 5' RACE reads, giving one row per CDR3 protein. The table includes about 520,000 distinct CDR3 sequences, roughly a fifth detected once. The same specimen was also included in a second study, on T cells expressing NK-cell markers. From that study: Alpha-beta TCR T cells were the sole sorting target in several experiments, owing to an anti-gamma-delta TCR antibody.

The rearrangement joins TRBV10-3 to TRBJ2-2; no clear D. The sample taken for sequencing was CD4+ T cells sorted from blood. This sequence originates from a woman aged 18-29 years in good health. CDR3 in DNA: TGTGCCATCAGTGAGGGGCTTCAGGACACCGGGGAGCTGTTTTTT. Amino acids: CAISEGLQDTGELFF.